This passage covers 17 T cell receptor beta chains from one sample sequenced in a study of blood T cell repertoires in COVID-19. Sequencing was performed with immunoSEQ multiplex PCR; in TCRdb, only in-frame clones are kept and a portion is missing. Of about 100,000 clones in the sample, approximately 84% were seen once. Source material: peripheral blood. All receptors derive from a man aged 30 to 45 in a cohort sampled during active COVID-19.

The chain couples TRBV7-8 to TRBJ2-3, with TRBD1 matching over 10 bases. The CDR3 consists of 19 residues. Germline CDR1 reads SGHVS; CDR2 reads FQNEAQ. V dropped 7 bases and J dropped 1; count of bases not matched to a gene: 17. The CDR3 bases are TGTGCCAGCACAGCGCCGGGGGGGACAGGGGCGTGGGGCACAGATACGCAGTATTTT. Residues: CASTAPGGTGAWGTDTQYF. Based on the CDR3 plus reference TRBV7-8 and TRBJ2-3, the full variable domain is GAGVSQSPRYKVAKRGQDVALRCDPISGHVSLFWYQQALGQGPEFLTYFQNEAQLDKSGLPSDRFFAERPEGSVSTLKIQRTQQEDSAVYLCASTAPGGTGAWGTDTQYFGPGTRLTVL.

The rearrangement uses TRBV5-1 and TRBJ2-2, with D possibly being TRBD1 (6 bases). The CDR3 length is 14 residues. The germline gives CDR1 SGHRS, CDR2 YFSETQ. Trimming shortened V by 5 bases and J by 5 bases, and 13 bases separated the two germline ends. CDR3 DNA: TGCGCCAGCAGGTATACTCAGGGGACCGGGGAGCTGTTTTTT. This sequence encodes CASRYTQGTGELFF.

The V call is TRBV28, the J call TRBJ2-3, with a tentative D call TRBD2 (7 bases). V gave up 2 bases and J gave up 3 bases, with 12 bases separating them. Germline CDR1 and CDR2: MDHEN and SYDVKM. This CDR3 has 15 amino acids. The CDR3 loop is CASSLGGGLTDTQYF. CDR3 DNA: TGTGCCAGCAGTTTAGGCGGGGGCCTTACAGATACGCAGTATTTT.

The CDR3 reads CASSARTGDQPQHF. CDR3 DNA: TGTGCCAGCAGCGCGAGGACAGGGGATCAGCCCCAGCATTTT. The genes are TRBV7-2 and TRBJ1-5, with TRBD1 matching over 9 bases. The CDR3 has 14 amino acids. Germline V gives CDR1 SGHTA, CDR2 FQGNSA. V gave up 5 bases and J gave up 5 bases; unmatched junction bases: 4.

This sequence joins TRBV5-5 and TRBJ2-5; D is ambiguous. Trimming removed 0 bases from V and 1 base from J, with 10 bases in between. This CDR3 contains 15 residues. Germline V gives CDR1 SGHKS, CDR2 YYEKEE (reference sequence). The chain's CDR3 is CASSLGQPPQETQYF. The CDR3 nucleotides read TGTGCCAGCAGCTTGGGGCAACCCCCCCAAGAGACCCAGTACTTC.

This clone has ten or more counts. CDR3: CASSLPGGGGVDTQYF. For the CDR3, the DNA is TGTGCCAGTAGCCTTCCTGGCGGGGGGGGAGTCGATACGCAGTATTTT. This chain uses TRBV19 with TRBJ2-3; 9 nucleotides line up with TRBD2. This CDR3 has 16 amino acids. Germline V lookup: CDR1 LNHDA, CDR2 SQIVND (reference sequence). The V and J ends lost 6 bases and 6 bases, in that order; junction bases with no gene match: 13. The whole variable domain, remainder taken from reference TRBV19 and TRBJ2-3, is DGGITQSPKYLFRKEGQNVTLSCEQNLNHDAMYWYRQDPGQGLRLIYYSQIVNDFQKGDIAEGYSVSREKKESFPLTVTSAQKNPTAFYLCASSLPGGGGVDTQYFGPGTRLTVL.

The genes are TRBV7-8 and TRBJ2-1, with 9 bases identical to TRBD2. V lost 6 bases to trimming and J lost 9 bases; unmatched junction nucleotides: 15. Germline V CDR1 and CDR2: SGHVS, FQNEAQ. CDR3 length: 16 amino acids. This chain's CDR3 is CASSPTSAGGPGEQFF. In DNA, the CDR3 is TGTGCCAGCAGTCCGACCTCGGCGGGGGGGCCAGGTGAGCAGTTCTTC.

This chain uses TRBV4-1 with TRBJ2-1, with 7 bases aligning to TRBD1. Per germline, CDR1 MGHRA and CDR2 YSYEKL. V shed 0 bases and J 4 bases; nucleotides not matched to a gene: 3. The CDR3 is 15 residues long. For the CDR3, the DNA is TGCGCCAGCAGCCAAGAACCGGGACAGTACAATGAGCAGTTCTTC. This codes for CASSQEPGQYNEQFF.

This clone was seen only once. The chain is built from TRBV7-2 and TRBJ2-1; 10 bases line up with TRBD2. J was trimmed by 7 bases and V by 4 bases; bases with no gene match: 7. This CDR3 is built from 15 residues. Germline CDR1 and CDR2: SGHTA and FQGNSA. The CDR3 coding sequence is TGTGCCAGCAGCTCAGCGGGGGGGCGCGAAAATGAGCAGTTCTTC. It translates to CASSSAGGRENEQFF.

The V call is TRBV2, the J call TRBJ2-7; D remains ambiguous. The CDR3 runs 12 residues. CDR1 SNHLY and CDR2 FYNNEI come from the germline V gene. Between the trimmed V and J ends, which lost 5 bases and 0 bases, there was a span of 5 bases. CDR3 DNA: TGTGCCAGCAGTTATAGCTCCTACGAGCAGTACTTC. As protein: CASSYSSYEQYF.

This chain uses TRBV7-2 with TRBJ2-3; TRBD2 matches at 14 bases. CDR1 and CDR2 from the germline V gene are SGHTA and FQGNSA. The J segment lost 4 bases and the V segment lost 3 bases, leaving 9 bases of the junction unmatched. CDR3 length: 18 residues. CDR3 in DNA: TGTGCCAGCAGCTTTTTGAGACTAGCGGGGGGGCCGGCAGATACGCAGTATTTT. This translates into CASSFLRLAGGPADTQYF.

The chain carries TRBV2 and TRBJ1-1; D possibly corresponds to TRBD1 (5 bases). The germline V gene encodes CDR1 SNHLY and CDR2 FYNNEI. V gave up 6 bases and J gave up 4 bases, with 18 bases separating them. The CDR3 contains 15 residues. The CDR3 loop is CASRRGTGGGTEAFF. For the CDR3, the DNA is TGTGCCAGCAGGAGAGGGACGGGCGGGGGCACTGAAGCTTTCTTT.

The CDR3 protein is CATSRGGNTEAFF. The CDR3 DNA reads TGTGCCACGTCCCGGGGGGGGAACACTGAAGCTTTCTTT. The chain links TRBV10-3 to TRBJ1-1, with D possibly being TRBD1 (5 bases). The CDR3 runs 13 residues. Trimming took 10 bases from V and 1 from J, leaving 13 bases between them. Per germline, CDR1 ENHRY and CDR2 SYGVKD.

The chain has TRBV9 and TRBJ1-3; 7 bases line up with TRBD1. The CDR3 consists of 15 residues. Germline values: CDR1 SGDLS, CDR2 YYNGEE. V gave up 0 bases and J gave up 2 bases; unmatched junction bases: 2. The CDR3 here is CASSVEGGTGNTIYF. CDR3 bases: TGTGCCAGCAGCGTAGAAGGGGGCACTGGAAACACCATATATTTT.

The CDR3 DNA reads TGTGCCAGCAGCGTAGAATTGGTGCGGCCGGACAGGGGCTCCTACGAGCAGTACTTC. Amino acid sequence: CASSVELVRPDRGSYEQYF. The gene calls are TRBV9 and TRBJ2-7, with 9 bases identical to TRBD1. With 0 bases clipped from V and 0 bases from J, the junction kept 13 bases outside the gene matches. The germline CDR1 and CDR2 sequences are SGDLS and YYNGEE. The CDR3 spans 19 residues.

This sequence joins TRBV3-1 (or the pseudogene TRBV3-2) and TRBJ1-6; D is perhaps TRBD1 (6 bases). The germline V gene has CDR1 LGHDT and CDR2 YNNKEL (reference sequence). Trimming pared 5 bases from V and 2 bases from J, leaving 16 bases between. The CDR3 consists of 17 residues. CDR3 protein: CASSLGGGKAYNSPLHF. As DNA, the CDR3 is TGTGCCAGCAGCTTGGGAGGGGGGAAAGCCTATAATTCACCCCTCCACTTT.

This chain connects TRBV2 to TRBJ2-7, with TRBD1 as a possible D gene (5 bases). V gave up 6 bases and J gave up 2 bases, with 14 bases separating them. This CDR3 has 14 amino acids. Germline V gives CDR1 SNHLY, CDR2 FYNNEI. CDR3 DNA: TGTGCCAGCAGGGGGCCGCTCCCGGCCTACGAGCAGTACTTC. Its translation: CASRGPLPAYEQYF.